A selection of T cell receptor beta chains follows, all from one sample in a study of T cell responses to AZD1222 COVID-19 vaccine. Generated by immunoSEQ multiplex PCR, the TCRdb table keeps only in-frame clones and is missing some. The table lists about 140,000 clones. The sequencing input was peripheral blood. The receptor source for this set is an adult in good health. Both conserved end residues are part of each CDR3. Each record gives: D gene, CDR3 length, V gene, J gene, CDR3 DNA, CDR3 protein. D genes are given only for firm matches.

>-|15|TRBV5-5|TRBJ2-2
TGTGCCAGCCTGCGAGGGGGATTGCGGACCGGGGAGCTGTTTTTT
CASLRGGLRTGELFF
>-|15|TRBV12-5|TRBJ2-5
TGTGCTAGTGGTTTTTTGTGGGGCTTACCGGGGACCCAGTACTTC
CASGFLWGLPGTQYF
>TRBD1|16|TRBV6-1|TRBJ1-2
TGTGCCAGCAGTGAATTCCTCGGGACAGGGGTGTATGGCTACACCTTC
CASSEFLGTGVYGYTF
>TRBD1|20|TRBV3-1/TRBV3-2|TRBJ1-5
TGTGCCAGCAGCCAAACGGTGCGACAGGGGGGACTTCGTAGCAATCAGCCCCAGCATTTT
CASSQTVRQGGLRSNQPQHF
>-|17|TRBV30|TRBJ1-2
TGTGCCTGGAGTCGAATGAGGCAGGTGACGGTCTCCTATGGCTACACCTTC
CAWSRMRQVTVSYGYTF
>-|15|TRBV23-1|TRBJ2-7
TGCGCCAGCAGTCAAGAGACAGGTCCGGATTACGAGCAGTACTTC
CASSQETGPDYEQYF
>-|13|TRBV3-1/TRBV3-2|TRBJ1-5
TGTGCCAGCAGCCTGGGACGGGATCAGCCCCAGCATTTT
CASSLGRDQPQHF
>TRBD2|15|TRBV11-2|TRBJ2-1
TGTGCCAGCAGCCCTGGGTTCACTAGCGGGCCGGGGCAGTTCTTC
CASSPGFTSGPGQFF
>-|15|TRBV2|TRBJ2-2
TGTGCCAGCAGTGAAGACAGGGTAGGGGCCGGGGAGCTGTTTTTT
CASSEDRVGAGELFF
>-|12|TRBV7-2|TRBJ2-3
TGTGCCAGCAGCCGGTATACAGATACGCAGTATTTT
CASSRYTDTQYF
>-|11|TRBV7-6|TRBJ2-5
TGTGCCAGCAGGGGGCCGGGGACCCAGTACTTC
CASRGPGTQYF
>-|13|TRBV24-1|TRBJ1-1
TGTGCCACCAGTGATCACGGGACGCCTGAAGCTTTCTTT
CATSDHGTPEAFF
>-|16|TRBV23-1|TRBJ1-1
TGCGCCAGCAGTCCCGGAGTTCGCCCAATGAACACTGAAGCTTTCTTT
CASSPGVRPMNTEAFF
>-|17|TRBV9|TRBJ1-3
TGTGCCAGCAGCGTGGGCCTCGGGGACCCGGCTGGAAACACCATATATTTT
CASSVGLGDPAGNTIYF
>TRBD1|13|TRBV19|TRBJ1-2
TGTGCCAGTAGTATATTGGGACAGGATGGCTACACCTTC
CASSILGQDGYTF
>-|16|TRBV5-6|TRBJ2-1
TGTGCCAGCAGCTTCACCAGGGGAGATGCATACAATGAGCAGTTCTTC
CASSFTRGDAYNEQFF
>-|12|TRBV6-1|TRBJ1-2
TGTGCCAGCAGTGAGGGGTACTATGGCTACACCTTC
CASSEGYYGYTF
>-|15|TRBV18|TRBJ2-7
TGTGCCAGCTCATACAATCGGGCCGAGACCTACGAGCAGTACTTC
CASSYNRAETYEQYF
>TRBD2|15|TRBV9|TRBJ2-1
TGTGCCAGCAGCGTTCGGGAGCGGGGGGGCCACGAGCAGTTCTTC
CASSVRERGGHEQFF
>-|13|TRBV29-1|TRBJ2-1
TGCAGCGTGCAAGGCCTCGCCTACAATGAGCAGTTCTTC
CSVQGLAYNEQFF
>-|12|TRBV6-2/TRBV6-3|TRBJ1-6
TGTGCCAGCAGTTACTCCAATTCACCCCTCCACTTT
CASSYSNSPLHF
>-|12|TRBV2|TRBJ1-4
TGTGCCTGCGCCACGGAGAATGAAAAACTGTTTTTT
CACATENEKLFF
>-|17|TRBV6-6|TRBJ1-5
TGTGCCAGCAGTCCGAGGGACGGCCGTTTTGGAAATCAGCCCCAGCATTTT
CASSPRDGRFGNQPQHF